This paragraph reports one T cell receptor beta chain. This specimen comes from a study of blood T cell repertoires in COVID-19. Study-level background: From T cells, B-cell-depleted T cells, or PBMCs came the material, which was cDNA or gDNA.

The authors' processing: Reference gene primer amplification gave estimated nucleated cell counts. Libraries were prepared by immunoSEQ multiplex PCR; TCRdb keeps only in-frame clonotypes and omits some of them. V, J and clone size are those of that table, while D and trimming were read from the DNA. The table records 150,000 to 180,000 clones, 80% to 90% of them present only once. Germline V CDR1 and CDR2: MNHEY, SVGEGT. The CDR3 loop spans 21 amino acids. Losses at the gene ends were 0 bases for V and 0 bases for J; bases not matched to a gene: 16. This sequence joins TRBV6-2 or TRBV6-3 and TRBJ1-4; 7 bases line up with TRBD1. This sequence was found in a woman between 45 and 65 years old with acute or convalescent COVID-19. Material for sequencing was peripheral blood. As DNA, the CDR3 is TGTGCCAGCAGTTACTCGAGGAAACAACCGGGACAGCGCGCAACTAATGAAAAACTGTTTTTT. Amino acid sequence: CASSYSRKQPGQRATNEKLFF.